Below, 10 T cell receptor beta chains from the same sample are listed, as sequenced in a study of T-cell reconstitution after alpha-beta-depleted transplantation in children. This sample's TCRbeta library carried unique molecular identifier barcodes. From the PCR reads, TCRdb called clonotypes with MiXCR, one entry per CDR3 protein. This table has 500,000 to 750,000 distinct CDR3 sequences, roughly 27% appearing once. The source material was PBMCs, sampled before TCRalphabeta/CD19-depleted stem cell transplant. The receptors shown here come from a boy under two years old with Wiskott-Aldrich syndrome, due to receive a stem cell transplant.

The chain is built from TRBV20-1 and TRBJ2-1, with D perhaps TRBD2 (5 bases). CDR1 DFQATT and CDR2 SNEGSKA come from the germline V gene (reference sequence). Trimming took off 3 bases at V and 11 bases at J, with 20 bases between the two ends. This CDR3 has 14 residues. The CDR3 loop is CSARDSEIGNKQFF. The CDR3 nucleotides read TGCAGTGCTAGGGACTCCGAAATTGGAAATAAGCAGTTCTTC.

Here the CDR3 reads CASSYAETTDRTYGYTF. CDR3 in DNA: TGTGCCAGCAGTTACGCCGAAACTACCGACAGGACGTATGGCTACACCTTC. The chain combines TRBV6-5 with TRBJ1-2, with D possibly matching TRBD1 (6 bases). The germline gives CDR1 MNHEY, CDR2 SVGAGI. CDR3 length equals 17 residues. Deletions cut 2 bases from V and 5 bases from J, with 21 bases between.

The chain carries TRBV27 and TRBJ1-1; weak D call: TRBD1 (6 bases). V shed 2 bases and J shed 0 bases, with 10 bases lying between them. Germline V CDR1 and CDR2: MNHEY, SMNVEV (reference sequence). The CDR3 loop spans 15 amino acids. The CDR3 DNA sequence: TGTGCCAGCAGTTTACCGGACAGCATGAACACTGAAGCTTTCTTT. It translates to CASSLPDSMNTEAFF.

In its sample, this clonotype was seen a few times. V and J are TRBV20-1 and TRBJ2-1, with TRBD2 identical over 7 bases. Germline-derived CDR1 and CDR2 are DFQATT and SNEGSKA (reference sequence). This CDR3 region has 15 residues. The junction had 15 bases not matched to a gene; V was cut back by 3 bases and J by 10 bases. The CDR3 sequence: CSARLRLAERREQFF. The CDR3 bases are TGCAGTGCTAGGTTGCGGCTAGCGGAAAGGAGGGAGCAGTTCTTC.

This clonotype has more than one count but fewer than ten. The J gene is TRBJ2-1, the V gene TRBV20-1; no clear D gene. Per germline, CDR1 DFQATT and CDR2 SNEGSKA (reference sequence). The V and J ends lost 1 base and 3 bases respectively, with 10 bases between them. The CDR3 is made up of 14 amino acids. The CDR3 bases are TGCAGTGCTAGAGTGGGTAACCGCTACAATGAGCAGTTCTTC. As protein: CSARVGNRYNEQFF.

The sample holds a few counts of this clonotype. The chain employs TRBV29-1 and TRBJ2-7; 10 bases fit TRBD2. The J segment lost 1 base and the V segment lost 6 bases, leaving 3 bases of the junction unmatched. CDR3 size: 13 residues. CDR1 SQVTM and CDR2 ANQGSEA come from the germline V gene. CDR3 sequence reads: CSVLAGGSYEQYF. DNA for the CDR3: TGCAGCGTCTTAGCGGGAGGTTCCTACGAGCAGTACTTC.

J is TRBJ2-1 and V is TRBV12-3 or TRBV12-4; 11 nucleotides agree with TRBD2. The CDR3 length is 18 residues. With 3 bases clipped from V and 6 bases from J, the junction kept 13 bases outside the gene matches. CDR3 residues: CASSLRTSGSRGSNEQFF. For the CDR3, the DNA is TGTGCCAGCAGTTTGCGAACTAGCGGGAGCCGAGGATCCAATGAGCAGTTCTTC.

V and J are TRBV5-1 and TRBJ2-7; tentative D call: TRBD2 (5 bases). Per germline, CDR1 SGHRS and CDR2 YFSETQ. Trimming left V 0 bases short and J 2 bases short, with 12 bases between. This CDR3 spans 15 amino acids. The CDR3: CASSLAERGPYEQYF. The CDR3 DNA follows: TGCGCCAGCAGCTTGGCCGAGAGAGGGCCCTACGAGCAGTACTTC.

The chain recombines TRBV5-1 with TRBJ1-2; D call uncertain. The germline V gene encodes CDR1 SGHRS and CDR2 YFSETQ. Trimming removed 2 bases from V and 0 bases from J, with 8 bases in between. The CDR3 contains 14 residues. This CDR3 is CASSFGRSNYGYTF. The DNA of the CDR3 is TGCGCCAGCAGCTTTGGCAGGTCTAACTATGGCTACACCTTC.

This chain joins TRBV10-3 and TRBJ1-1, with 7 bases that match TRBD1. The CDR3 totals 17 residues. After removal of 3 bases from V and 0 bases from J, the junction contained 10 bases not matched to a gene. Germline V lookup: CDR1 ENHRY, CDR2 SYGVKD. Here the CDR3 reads CAISEGTVNPMNTEAFF. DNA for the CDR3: TGTGCCATCAGTGAAGGGACAGTCAATCCCATGAACACTGAAGCTTTCTTT.